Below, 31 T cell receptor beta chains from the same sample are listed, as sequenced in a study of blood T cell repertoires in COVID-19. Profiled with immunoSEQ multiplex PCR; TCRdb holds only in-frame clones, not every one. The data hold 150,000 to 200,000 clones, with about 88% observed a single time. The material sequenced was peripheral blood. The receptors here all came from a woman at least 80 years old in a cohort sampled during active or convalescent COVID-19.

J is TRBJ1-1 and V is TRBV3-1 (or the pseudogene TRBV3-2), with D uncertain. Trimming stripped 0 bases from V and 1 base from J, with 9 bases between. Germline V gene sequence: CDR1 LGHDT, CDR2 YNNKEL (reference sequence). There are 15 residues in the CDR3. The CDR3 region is CASSQDALENTEAFF. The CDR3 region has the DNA TGTGCCAGCAGCCAAGATGCCCTAGAGAACACTGAAGCTTTCTTT.

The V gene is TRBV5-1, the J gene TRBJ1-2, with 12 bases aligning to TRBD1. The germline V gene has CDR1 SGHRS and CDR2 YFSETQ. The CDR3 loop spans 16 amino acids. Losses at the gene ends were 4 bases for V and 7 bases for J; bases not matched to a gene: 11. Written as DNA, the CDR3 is TGCGCCAGCAGCACCGGGACAGGGGGCGCAGTTGGTGGCTACACCTTC. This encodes CASSTGTGGAVGGYTF.

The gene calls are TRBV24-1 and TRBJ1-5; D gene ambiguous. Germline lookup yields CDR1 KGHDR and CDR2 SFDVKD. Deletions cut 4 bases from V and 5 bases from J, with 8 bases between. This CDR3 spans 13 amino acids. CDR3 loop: CATSDGDYQPQHF. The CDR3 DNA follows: TGTGCCACCAGTGACGGAGATTATCAGCCCCAGCATTTT.

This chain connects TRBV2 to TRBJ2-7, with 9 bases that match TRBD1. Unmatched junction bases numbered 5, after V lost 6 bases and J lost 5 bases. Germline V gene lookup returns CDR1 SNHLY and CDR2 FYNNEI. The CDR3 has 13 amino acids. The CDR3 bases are TGTGCCAGCAGCGGACAGGGGTTCCACGAGCAGTACGTC. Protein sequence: CASSGQGFHEQYV.

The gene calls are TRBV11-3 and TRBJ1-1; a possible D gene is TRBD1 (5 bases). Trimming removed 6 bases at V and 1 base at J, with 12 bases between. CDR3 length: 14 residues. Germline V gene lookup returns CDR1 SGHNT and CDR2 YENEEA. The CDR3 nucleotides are TGTGCCAGCAGGTCCCCGGGGGGGAACACTGAAGCTTTCTTT. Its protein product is CASRSPGGNTEAFF. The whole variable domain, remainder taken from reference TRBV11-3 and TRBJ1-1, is EAGVVQSPRYKIIEKKQPVAFWCNPISGHNTLYWYLQNLGQGPELLIRYENEEAVDDSQLPKDRFSAERLKGVDSTLKIQPAELGDSAVYLCASRSPGGNTEAFFGQGTRLTVV.

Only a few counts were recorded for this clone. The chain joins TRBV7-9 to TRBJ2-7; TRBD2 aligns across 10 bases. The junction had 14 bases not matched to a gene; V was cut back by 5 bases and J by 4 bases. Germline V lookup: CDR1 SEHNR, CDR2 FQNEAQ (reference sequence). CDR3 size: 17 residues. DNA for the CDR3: TGTGCCAGCAGCCCTGCCCTACTAGCGGGGTGGAGGTACGAGCAGTACTTC. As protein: CASSPALLAGWRYEQYF.

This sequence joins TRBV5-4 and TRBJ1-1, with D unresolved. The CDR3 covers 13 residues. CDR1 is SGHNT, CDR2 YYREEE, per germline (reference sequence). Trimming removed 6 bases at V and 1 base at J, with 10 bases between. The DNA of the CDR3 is TGTGCCAGCACCCTTGCGGGGAACACTGAAGCTTTCTTT. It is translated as CASTLAGNTEAFF.

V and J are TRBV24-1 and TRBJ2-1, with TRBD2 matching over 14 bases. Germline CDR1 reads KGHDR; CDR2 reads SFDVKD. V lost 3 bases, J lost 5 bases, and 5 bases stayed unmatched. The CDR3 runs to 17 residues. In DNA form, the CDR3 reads TGTGCCACCAGTGATACGGGACTAGCGGGAGTTGACAATGAGCAGTTCTTC. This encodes CATSDTGLAGVDNEQFF.

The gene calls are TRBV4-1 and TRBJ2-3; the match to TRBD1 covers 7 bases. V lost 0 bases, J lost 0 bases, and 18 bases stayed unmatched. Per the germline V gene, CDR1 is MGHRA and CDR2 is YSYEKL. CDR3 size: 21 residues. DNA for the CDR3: TGCGCCAGCAGCCAAGATCTCGGGCCAAGGGACAGCTGGACTAGCACAGATACGCAGTATTTT. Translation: CASSQDLGPRDSWTSTDTQYF.

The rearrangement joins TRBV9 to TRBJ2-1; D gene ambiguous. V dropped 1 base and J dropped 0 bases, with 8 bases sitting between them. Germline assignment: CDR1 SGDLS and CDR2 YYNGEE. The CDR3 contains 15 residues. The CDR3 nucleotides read TGTGCCAGCAGCGTAATGGCTAGCTCCTACAATGAGCAGTTCTTC. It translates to CASSVMASSYNEQFF.

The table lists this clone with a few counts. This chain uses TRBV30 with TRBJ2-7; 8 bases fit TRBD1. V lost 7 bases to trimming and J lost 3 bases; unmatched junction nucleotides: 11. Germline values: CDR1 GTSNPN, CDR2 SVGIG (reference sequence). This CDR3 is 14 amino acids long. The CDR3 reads CASSRGQEFYEQYF. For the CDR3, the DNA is TGTGCCTCTTCCAGGGGGCAAGAATTCTACGAGCAGTACTTC.

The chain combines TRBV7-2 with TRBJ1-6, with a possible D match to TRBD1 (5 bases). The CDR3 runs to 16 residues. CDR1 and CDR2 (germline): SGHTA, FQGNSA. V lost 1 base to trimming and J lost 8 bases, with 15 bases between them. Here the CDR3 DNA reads TGTGCCAGCAGCTTAGTCTATAGTGTCAGGGATTCACCCCTCCACTTT. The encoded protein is CASSLVYSVRDSPLHF.

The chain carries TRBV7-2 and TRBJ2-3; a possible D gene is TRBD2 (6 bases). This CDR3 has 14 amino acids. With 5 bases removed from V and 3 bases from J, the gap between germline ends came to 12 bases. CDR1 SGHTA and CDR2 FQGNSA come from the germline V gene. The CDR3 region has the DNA TGTGCCAGCAGCCCTCGGGCGGGAACAGATACGCAGTATTTT. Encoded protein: CASSPRAGTDTQYF.

CDR3 residues: CASSPPHRSLNTEAFF. DNA for the CDR3: TGTGCCAGCTCTCCTCCACATAGGAGCTTGAACACTGAAGCTTTCTTT. The V call is TRBV18, the J call TRBJ1-1; D is ambiguous. Germline loops: CDR1 KGHSH, CDR2 LQKENI. The CDR3 spans 16 residues. Between the trimmed V and J ends, which lost 6 bases and 0 bases, there was a span of 17 bases.

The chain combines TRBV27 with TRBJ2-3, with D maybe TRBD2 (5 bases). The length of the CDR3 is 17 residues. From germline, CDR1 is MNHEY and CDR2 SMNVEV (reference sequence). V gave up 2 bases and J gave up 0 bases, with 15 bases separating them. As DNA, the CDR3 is TGTGCCAGCAGTTTAACCCCCGAGTGGACTAGCACAGATACGCAGTATTTT. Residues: CASSLTPEWTSTDTQYF.

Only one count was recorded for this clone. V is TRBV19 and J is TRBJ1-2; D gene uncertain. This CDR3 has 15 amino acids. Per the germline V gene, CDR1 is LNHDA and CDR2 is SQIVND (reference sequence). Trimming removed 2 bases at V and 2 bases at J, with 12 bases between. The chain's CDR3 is CASSIWARRNYGYTF. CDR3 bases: TGTGCCAGTAGTATATGGGCGCGTCGGAACTATGGCTACACCTTC.

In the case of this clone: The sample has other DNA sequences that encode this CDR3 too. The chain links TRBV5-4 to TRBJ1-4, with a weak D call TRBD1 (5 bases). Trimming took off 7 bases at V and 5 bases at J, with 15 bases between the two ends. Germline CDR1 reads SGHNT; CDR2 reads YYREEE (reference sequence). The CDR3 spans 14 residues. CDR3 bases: TGTGCCAGCCGCCCCGGGGGAGAGAATGAAAAACTGTTTTTT. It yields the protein CASRPGGENEKLFF.

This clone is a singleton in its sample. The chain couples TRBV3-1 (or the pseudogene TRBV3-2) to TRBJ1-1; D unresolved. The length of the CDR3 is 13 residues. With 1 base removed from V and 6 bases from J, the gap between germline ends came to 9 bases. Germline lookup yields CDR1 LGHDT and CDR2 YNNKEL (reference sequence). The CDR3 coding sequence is TGTGCCAGCAGCCAAGTCGGGATGGCTGAAGCTTTCTTT. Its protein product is CASSQVGMAEAFF.

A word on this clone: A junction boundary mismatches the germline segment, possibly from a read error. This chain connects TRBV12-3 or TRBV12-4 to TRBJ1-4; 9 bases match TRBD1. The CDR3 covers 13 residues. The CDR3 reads CASSRQGDQALVF. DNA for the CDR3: TGTGCCAGCAGCCGACAGGGGGATCAAGCTTTAGTTTTT.

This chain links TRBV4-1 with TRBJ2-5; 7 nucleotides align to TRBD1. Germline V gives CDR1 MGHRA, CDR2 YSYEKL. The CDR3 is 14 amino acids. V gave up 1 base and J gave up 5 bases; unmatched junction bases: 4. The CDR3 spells CASSQVQQGETQYF. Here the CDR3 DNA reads TGCGCCAGCAGCCAAGTTCAACAGGGGGAGACCCAGTACTTC.

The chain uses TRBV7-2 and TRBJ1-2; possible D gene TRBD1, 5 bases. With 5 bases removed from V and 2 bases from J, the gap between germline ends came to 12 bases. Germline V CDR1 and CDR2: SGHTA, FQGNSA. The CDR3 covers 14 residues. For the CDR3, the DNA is TGTGCCAGCAGCCCAGGGTTTGGGAACTATGGCTACACCTTC. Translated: CASSPGFGNYGYTF.

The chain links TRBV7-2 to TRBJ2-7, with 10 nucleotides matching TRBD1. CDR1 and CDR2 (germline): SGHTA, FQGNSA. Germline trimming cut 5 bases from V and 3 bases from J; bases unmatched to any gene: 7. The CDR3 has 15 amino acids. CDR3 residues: CASSPDRGLYYEQYF. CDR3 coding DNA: TGTGCCAGCAGCCCCGACAGGGGGCTTTACTACGAGCAGTACTTC.

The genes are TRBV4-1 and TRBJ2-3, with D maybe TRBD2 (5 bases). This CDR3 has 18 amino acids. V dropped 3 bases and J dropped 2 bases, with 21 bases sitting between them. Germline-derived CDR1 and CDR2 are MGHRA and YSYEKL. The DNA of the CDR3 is TGCGCCAGCAGCCAGACCCCTCGATGGGGAGTATCCACAGATACGCAGTATTTT. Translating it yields CASSQTPRWGVSTDTQYF.

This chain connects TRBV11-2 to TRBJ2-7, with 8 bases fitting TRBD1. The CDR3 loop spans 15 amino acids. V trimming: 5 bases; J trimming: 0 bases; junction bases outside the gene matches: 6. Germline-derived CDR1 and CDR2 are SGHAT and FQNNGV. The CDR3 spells CASSRGQGISYEQYF. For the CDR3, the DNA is TGTGCCAGCAGCCGAGGACAGGGAATCTCCTACGAGCAGTACTTC.

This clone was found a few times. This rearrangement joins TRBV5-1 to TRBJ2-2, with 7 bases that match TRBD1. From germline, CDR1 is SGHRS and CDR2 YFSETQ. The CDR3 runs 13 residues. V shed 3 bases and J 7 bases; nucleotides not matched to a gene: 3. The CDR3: CASSWDSRGELFF. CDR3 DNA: TGCGCCAGCAGCTGGGACAGCCGCGGGGAGCTGTTTTTT.

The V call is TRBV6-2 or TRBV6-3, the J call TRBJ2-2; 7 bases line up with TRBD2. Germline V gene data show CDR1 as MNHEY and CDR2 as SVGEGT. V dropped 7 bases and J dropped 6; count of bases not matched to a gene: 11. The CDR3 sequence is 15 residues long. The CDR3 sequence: CASTPGLVGAGELFF. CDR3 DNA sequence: TGTGCCAGCACCCCCGGACTAGTGGGAGCCGGGGAGCTGTTTTTT.

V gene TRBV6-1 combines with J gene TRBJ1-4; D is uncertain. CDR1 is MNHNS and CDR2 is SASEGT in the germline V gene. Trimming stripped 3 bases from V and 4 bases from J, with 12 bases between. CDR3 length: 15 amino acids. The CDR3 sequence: CASSDSLTGNEKLFF. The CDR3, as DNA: TGTGCCAGCAGTGACAGTCTTACGGGTAATGAAAAACTGTTTTTT.

The CDR3 region is CASSSGTWQPQHF. DNA for the CDR3: TGTGCCAGTAGCAGCGGGACTTGGCAGCCCCAGCATTTT. The V gene is TRBV19, the J gene TRBJ1-5, with a tentative D call TRBD1 (5 bases). The CDR3 extends over 13 amino acids. Trimming cost V 6 bases and J 7 bases, with 13 bases left between them. In germline, CDR1 is LNHDA, CDR2 SQIVND (reference sequence).

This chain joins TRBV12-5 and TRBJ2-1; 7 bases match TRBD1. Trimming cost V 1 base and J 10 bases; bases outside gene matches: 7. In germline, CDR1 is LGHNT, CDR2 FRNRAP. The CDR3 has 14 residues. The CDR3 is CASGLATGSHEQFF. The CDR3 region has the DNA TGTGCTAGTGGTTTGGCGACAGGGTCCCACGAGCAGTTCTTC.

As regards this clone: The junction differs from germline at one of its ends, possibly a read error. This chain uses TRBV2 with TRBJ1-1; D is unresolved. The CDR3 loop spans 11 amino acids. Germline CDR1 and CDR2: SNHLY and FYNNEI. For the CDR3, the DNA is TGTGCCAGCAGTGATAATTCTGAGGCTTTCTTT. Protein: CASSDNSEAFF.

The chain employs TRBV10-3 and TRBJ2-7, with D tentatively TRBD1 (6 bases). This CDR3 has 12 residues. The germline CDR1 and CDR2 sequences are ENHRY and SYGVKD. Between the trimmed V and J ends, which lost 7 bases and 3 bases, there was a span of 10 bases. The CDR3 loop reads CAITSDSYEQYF. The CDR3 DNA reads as TGTGCCATCACCTCGGACAGCTACGAGCAGTACTTC.